This T cell receptor beta chain was sequenced during a study of blood T cell repertoires in COVID-19. Study in general: PBMCs, B-cell-depleted T cells, or T cells were the source of the cDNA or gDNA that made up the material.

As originally analysed: Amplification of reference gene primers was used by the study to estimate nucleated cell counts. Profiling relied on immunoSEQ multiplex PCR, and the TCRdb table lists in-frame clones only, not all of them. V and J calls and clone size are copied from that table; D and trimming were computed from the DNA. The table shows more than 200,000 clones, with 86% occurring only once. This CDR3 is 13 amino acids long. Germline CDR1 is LNHDA and CDR2 is SQIVND (reference sequence). Trimming removed 9 bases from V and 5 bases from J, with 16 bases in between. The chain employs TRBV19 and TRBJ2-5; D is ambiguous. The sequence was collected from a woman aged 45-59 years with acute or convalescent COVID-19. The sequenced sample consisted of peripheral blood. The chain's CDR3 is CASCPRVSETQYF. The CDR3 nucleotides read TGTGCCAGCTGTCCCCGAGTGTCGGAGACCCAGTACTTC.